What follows is one T cell receptor (beta chain) and its context. Its antigen is still unknown. CDR1 SGHNT and CDR2 YYREEE come from the germline V gene (reference sequence). Trimming left V 0 bases short and J 9 bases short, with 16 bases between. CDR3 length equals 15 residues. Here immunoSEQ multiplex PCR was the method, and the copy in TCRdb shows in-frame clones only, minus some. The sample contains 95,000 to 110,000 clones, approximately 78% of which appear only once. These data are taken from a study of T cell clones after liver transplantation. Study context: Timepoints were pre-transplant, pre-withdrawal, and after withdrawal was completed or failed.

Regarding the study as a whole: Post-transplant time points were not standardized, so conclusions are preliminary.

This material consisted of CD4+ T cells from blood, taken before liver transplant. The rearrangement joins TRBV5-4 to TRBJ1-3; D may be TRBD1 (5 bases). The sequence was collected from a human donor who received a liver transplant. CDR3 nucleotide sequence: TGTGCCAGCAGCTTGGGGGCAGGGTCAGGCGGCACCATATATTTT. Translation: CASSLGAGSGGTIYF.